This paragraph covers one T cell receptor (beta chain) sequence. Germline values: CDR1 SNHLY, CDR2 FYNNEI. The CDR3 runs to 16 residues. V dropped 6 bases and J dropped 4 bases, with 20 bases sitting between them. Enrollment of patients from Seattle took place during active infection, with longitudinal follow-up. This sample stems from a study of blood T cell repertoires in COVID-19. Across the study: COVID-19 samples collected from the United States, Italy and Spain covered acute and convalescent phases. From T cells, B-cell-depleted T cells, or PBMCs came the material, which was cDNA or gDNA.

As originally analysed: Reference gene primer amplification yielded estimated nucleated cell counts. Assay: immunoSEQ multiplex PCR; the TCRdb copy retains only in-frame clones and omits some. The D gene and trimming were derived from the DNA, and the V and J assignments and clone size from that table. The repertoire consists of approximately 390,000 clones, with about 87% occurring once and the leading ten covering under 3%. The sequencing sample was made of peripheral blood. The chain joins TRBV2 to TRBJ2-3; a weak D match, TRBD1 (6 bases). The clonotype comes from a woman aged 55 to 70 with COVID-19, enrolled during active disease. The CDR3 DNA is TGTGCCAGCAGGATAAAACAGGGACCCAAAGCAGATACGCAGTATTTT. Translating gives CASRIKQGPKADTQYF.